A selection of T cell receptor beta chains follows, all from one sample in a study of T cell clusters in autoimmune cytopenias. TCRdb reprocessed the multiplex PCR reads and reports one entry per CDR3 protein, with no DNA. This sample's table has hundreds of distinct CDR3 sequences. Sequenced: peripheral blood. The receptors come from a human donor with an autoimmune cytopenia or autoimmune hepatitis (not recorded which). The CDR3 runs from the conserved cysteine through the conserved F or W. Not every row has a clone size; where given, it reads once, few, many or a size class.

clone size	V gene	J gene	CDR3 protein
-	TRBV30	TRBJ1-1	CAWSGGLTTEAFF
large	TRBV6-5	TRBJ2-7	CASSTSGDKYEQYF
-	TRBV27	TRBJ2-1	CASSFRDLNEQFF
-	TRBV4-1	TRBJ1-1	CASSQDYGRTMNTEAFF
large	TRBV12-3/TRBV12-4	TRBJ1-2	CASSLWDRENYGYTF
-	TRBV20-1	TRBJ2-5	CSARSLGSVQTQYF
-	TRBV6-5	TRBJ2-6	CASSYSGHSGANVLTF
large	TRBV20-1	TRBJ2-7	CSARAEGNYYEQYF
-	TRBV10-3	TRBJ2-3	CAIGAAGSTDTQYF
-	TRBV19	TRBJ2-7	CASTQVAGGTYEQYF
medium-sized	TRBV9	TRBJ1-5	CASSVDAGVHQPQHF
large	TRBV30	TRBJ1-2	CAGQENYGYTF
medium-sized	TRBV11-2	TRBJ2-2	CASSLLAQGALLGELFF
-	TRBV7-3	TRBJ2-5	CASSSQTGNGETQYF
large	TRBV10-3	TRBJ1-2	CAISESVPNYGYTF
-	TRBV7-2	TRBJ2-1	CASSFSLGGLMRNEQFF
medium-sized	TRBV28	TRBJ1-2	CASKMGDGPGYGYTF
large	TRBV29-1	TRBJ1-1	CSVWAENTEAFF
-	TRBV2	TRBJ1-4	CASSEEANEKLFF
-	TRBV7-3	TRBJ2-3	CASSSAGTGRADTQYF
-	TRBV6-6	TRBJ1-6	CASSYPQGRGNSPLHF
medium-sized	TRBV10-3	TRBJ1-1	CAISESGTLNTEAFF
large	TRBV10-3	TRBJ2-7	CASTGTPYEQYF
medium-sized	TRBV6-2/TRBV6-3	TRBJ1-1	CASRGQGKGTEAFF
medium-sized	TRBV12-3/TRBV12-4	TRBJ1-4	CASSSSPSTNEKLFF
medium-sized	TRBV6-6	TRBJ2-2	CASSPTGELFF
large	TRBV20-1	TRBJ1-5	CSARAGTGGNNQPQHF
-	TRBV7-3	TRBJ2-3	CASSSAGTGKRDTQYF
-	TRBV5-6	TRBJ2-3	CASSLLAGVGTDTQYF
-	TRBV3-1	TRBJ2-2	CASSLWTGELFF
-	TRBV2	TRBJ1-1	CASSERIGGLQAFF
large	TRBV27	TRBJ2-7	CASSRIGADEQYF
-	TRBV11-1	TRBJ2-1	CASSYATPGTEKQFF
medium-sized	TRBV7-9	TRBJ1-5	CASSLNSNQPQHF
-	TRBV18	TRBJ2-3	CASSPPTDTQYF
-	TRBV9	TRBJ1-6	CASSLGQYNSPLHF
-	TRBV5-1	TRBJ2-2	CASSKGLAGAGELFF
-	TRBV10-1	TRBJ1-2	CASSEPSGTTSNSNYGYTF
medium-sized	TRBV7-9	TRBJ1-1	CASSSKGTLDTEAFF
-	TRBV2	TRBJ1-5	CASSDGGLGNQPQHF
medium-sized	TRBV2	TRBJ2-2	CASSPREGTGELFF
medium-sized	TRBV6-6	TRBJ2-5	CASSSVADGTQYF
large	TRBV5-5	TRBJ1-1	CASSLDGGTEAFF
-	TRBV9	TRBJ1-2	CASSVAGEHYGYTF
large	TRBV10-2	TRBJ1-1	CASSDLAEAFF
medium-sized	TRBV30	TRBJ2-5	CAWTGAETQYF
medium-sized	TRBV6-2/TRBV6-3	TRBJ1-2	CASSRGTGVSGYTF
large	TRBV6-5	TRBJ1-2	CASSSRTGKGNYGYTF
-	TRBV6-5	TRBJ2-3	CASINGDTQYF
-	TRBV5-4	TRBJ2-2	CASRSGARGTGELFF
medium-sized	TRBV20-1	TRBJ1-3	CSAPGQNSGNTIYF
medium-sized	TRBV9	TRBJ1-5	CASSVTGNVDQPQHF